These 12 T cell receptor beta chains came from one sample sequenced in a study of cytomegalovirus exposure and HLA in healthy donors. The PCR contained 60 Vbeta and 13 Jbeta primers. Assay used: immunoSEQ multiplex PCR; TCRdb lists only in-frame clones, some missing. The data contain approximately 120,000 clones, 17% of them singletons. Material: PBMCs. The origin of the receptors is a female donor in good health and CMV-seropositive.

The chain uses TRBV6-5 and TRBJ1-5; TRBD1 aligns across 7 bases. The CDR3 consists of 14 residues. J lost 6 bases, V lost 2 bases, and 4 bases had no gene match. From germline, CDR1 is MNHEY and CDR2 SVGAGI. The CDR3 DNA is TGTGCCAGCAGTTACGACAGGGCTGCTCAGCCCCAGCATTTT. Residues: CASSYDRAAQPQHF.

The rearrangement joins TRBV7-9 to TRBJ2-7, with 12 bases identical to TRBD2. From germline, CDR1 is SEHNR and CDR2 FQNEAQ (reference sequence). This CDR3 is built from 16 residues. The V segment lost 5 bases and the J segment 1 base; nucleotides outside the gene matches: 6. CDR3 nucleotide sequence: TGTGCCAGCAGCCAAGGACTAGCGGGAATGTCCTACGAGCAGTACTTC. It translates to CASSQGLAGMSYEQYF.

This clone was detected only a few times. J is TRBJ2-7 and V is TRBV20-1; TRBD2 matches at 7 bases. The CDR3 has 11 amino acids. V lost 4 bases, J lost 6 bases, and 3 bases stayed unmatched. Germline CDR1 reads DFQATT; CDR2 reads SNEGSKA (reference sequence). The CDR3 is CSAKGGSEQYF. CDR3 nucleotides: TGCAGTGCTAAAGGCGGGAGCGAGCAGTACTTC.

This clone was found a few times. This sequence joins TRBV20-1 and TRBJ2-7; perhaps TRBD1 as D (6 bases). The V and J ends lost 6 bases and 4 bases respectively, with 7 bases between them. Germline V gene sequence: CDR1 DFQATT, CDR2 SNEGSKA (reference sequence). The CDR3 is 10 amino acids. CDR3 DNA sequence: TGCAGTGCGGGGGCATACGAGCAGTACTTC. Translating gives CSAGAYEQYF.

The chain carries TRBV28 and TRBJ2-7, with D perhaps TRBD2 (5 bases). Trimming cost V 6 bases and J 0 bases, with 9 bases left between them. Germline CDR1 MDHEN, CDR2 SYDVKM. This CDR3 comprises 13 residues. The CDR3 coding sequence is TGTGCCAGCAGATTGACTATCTCCTACGAGCAGTACTTC. This encodes CASRLTISYEQYF. Drawing the rest from reference TRBV28 and TRBJ2-7, the complete variable domain is DVKVTQSSRYLVKRTGEKVFLECVQDMDHENMFWYRQDPGLGLRLIYFSYDVKMKEKGDIPEGYSVSREKKERFSLILESASTNQTSMYLCASRLTISYEQYFGPGTRLTVT.

The rearrangement links TRBV9 to TRBJ2-4; 15 nucleotides line up with TRBD2. The CDR3 loop spans 18 amino acids. Trimming took 2 bases from V and 7 from J; bases not matched to a gene: 10. In germline, CDR1 is SGDLS, CDR2 YYNGEE. The CDR3 sequence is CASSVGQGLAGGLNIQYF. The CDR3 DNA follows: TGTGCCAGCAGCGTGGGACAGGGACTAGCGGGAGGTTTGAACATTCAGTACTTC.

The chain employs TRBV6-5 and TRBJ1-6; D not certain. The CDR3 extends over 16 amino acids. Trimming took 0 bases from V and 6 from J, leaving 12 bases between them. The germline V gene encodes CDR1 MNHEY and CDR2 SVGAGI. The CDR3 region is CASSYSKFSVNSPLHF. The CDR3 nucleotides are TGTGCCAGCAGTTACTCGAAGTTTAGCGTTAATTCACCCCTCCACTTT.

This clone was seen only a few times. The chain joins TRBV29-1 to TRBJ1-2, with D maybe TRBD1 (6 bases). The CDR3 sequence is 12 residues long. CDR1 is SQVTM, CDR2 ANQGSEA, per germline. Trimming removed 6 bases at V and 6 bases at J, with 14 bases between. In DNA, the CDR3 is TGCAGCGTCCCCCCAACAGGGCATGGCTACACCTTC. Amino acids: CSVPPTGHGYTF.

The J gene is TRBJ2-7, the V gene TRBV7-9, with a tentative D call TRBD2 (5 bases). The CDR3 covers 15 residues. Trimming stripped 5 bases from V and 2 bases from J, with 16 bases between. Germline lookup yields CDR1 SEHNR and CDR2 FQNEAQ (reference sequence). CDR3 coding DNA: TGTGCCAGCAGCCCCCTTCGAGCCGGGACCTACGAGCAGTACTTC. Residues: CASSPLRAGTYEQYF.

This chain joins TRBV4-1 and TRBJ2-5; 11 bases line up with TRBD2. CDR3 length equals 16 residues. V dropped 2 bases and J dropped 1; count of bases not matched to a gene: 3. Germline CDR1 and CDR2: MGHRA and YSYEKL. CDR3 in amino acids: CASSQLLAGGQETQYF. The CDR3 DNA reads as TGCGCCAGCAGCCAATTGCTAGCGGGGGGCCAAGAGACCCAGTACTTC.

The rearrangement links TRBV28 to TRBJ1-4; D perhaps matches TRBD1 (6 bases). Per germline, CDR1 MDHEN and CDR2 SYDVKM. V was cut by 6 bases and J by 8 bases, with 19 bases left in between. This CDR3 comprises 15 residues. The CDR3 DNA is TGTGCCAGCAGCACGGGGACAACGAGGAACGAAAAACTGTTTTTT. Translation gives CASSTGTTRNEKLFF.

This clone was seen a few times. This chain connects TRBV4-2 to TRBJ1-5; TRBD1 aligns across 7 bases. Per germline, CDR1 LGHNA and CDR2 YNFKEQ. There are 17 residues in the CDR3. V lost 3 bases, J lost 0 bases, and 8 bases stayed unmatched. The DNA for the CDR3 is TGTGCCAGCAGCCATCCCAAGGGACAGATTAGCAATCAGCCCCAGCATTTT. Protein product: CASSHPKGQISNQPQHF.